This T cell receptor beta chain was sequenced for a study of blood T cell repertoires in COVID-19. The overall study: PBMCs, B-cell-depleted T cells, or T cells provided the cDNA or gDNA that made up the material.

This CDR3 comprises 14 residues. Germline CDR1 is KGHSH and CDR2 is LQKENI. J was trimmed by 5 bases and V by 6 bases; bases with no gene match: 8. Per the study methods: Reference gene primers were amplified, and this amplification served to estimate nucleated cell counts. Only in-frame clones appear in the TCRdb table, and some are missing; sequencing was by immunoSEQ multiplex PCR. D and trimming come from the DNA, and the V and J calls and clone size come from that table. The repertoire holds over 35,000 clones, roughly 69% seen once, with 5.5% to 6.5% in the top ten. The sequence was collected from an elderly man with acute or convalescent COVID-19. Sequencing input: peripheral blood. This chain uses TRBV18 with TRBJ1-2; 8 bases are a match to TRBD1. The chain's CDR3 is CASSPGGQEYGYTF. The CDR3 DNA reads as TGTGCCAGCTCTCCCGGGGGACAGGAGTATGGCTACACCTTC.